The rows below give T cell receptor beta chains drawn from one sample of a study of cytomegalovirus exposure and HLA in healthy donors. Sequenced by immunoSEQ multiplex PCR; TCRdb stores in-frame clones only, minus some. The sample contains some 190,000 clones, under 85% of which appear only once. Material: PBMCs. These receptors originate from a young woman in good health and CMV-seronegative. Both conserved end residues are part of each CDR3. D genes are given only for firm matches. Rows give clone size only sometimes, using once, few, many, or a class for an expanded clone.

v_call	d_call	j_call	clone_size	cdr3_aa	cdr3_nt
TRBV6-6	.	TRBJ2-1	.	CASSTIGRTYNEQFF	TGTGCCAGCAGTACTATTGGGAGGACCTACAATGAGCAGTTCTTC
TRBV27	TRBD2	TRBJ2-3	.	CASSLSIVGGRITDTQYF	TGTGCCAGCAGTTTATCGATTGTGGGCGGGAGGATAACAGATACGCAGTATTTT
TRBV6-5	.	TRBJ1-2	.	CASSYTEEGSYGYTF	TGTGCCAGCAGTTACACGGAGGAGGGTTCCTATGGCTACACCTTC
TRBV4-1	.	TRBJ1-1	few	CASGPPRENTEAFF	TGCGCCAGCGGACCCCCCCGGGAGAACACTGAAGCTTTCTTT
TRBV9	.	TRBJ1-4	.	CASSGGTRLQDEKLFF	TGTGCCAGCAGCGGGGGGACTCGCCTCCAGGATGAAAAACTGTTTTTT
TRBV19	TRBD1	TRBJ1-2	.	CASTGDRGFYGYTF	TGTGCCAGTACCGGGGACAGGGGGTTCTATGGCTACACCTTC
TRBV28	TRBD1	TRBJ1-2	once	CASSPPGQNYGYTF	TGTGCCAGCAGTCCCCCGGGACAGAACTATGGCTACACCTTC
TRBV28	.	TRBJ1-1	.	CASVPTGRITEAFF	TGTGCCAGCGTACCGACAGGACGCATCACTGAAGCTTTCTTT
TRBV4-1	TRBD1	TRBJ1-1	.	CASSHPGGRPGTEAFF	TGCGCCAGCAGCCACCCAGGGGGCAGGCCGGGGACTGAAGCTTTCTTT
TRBV28	.	TRBJ2-5	.	CASSNRETQYF	TGTGCCAGCAGTAACCGGGAGACCCAGTACTTC
TRBV21-1	.	TRBJ2-2	.	CASSNGRNTGELFF	TGTGCCAGCAGCAATGGGCGGAACACCGGGGAGCTGTTTTTT
TRBV29-1	.	TRBJ1-2	.	CSVETGRDGYTF	TGCAGCGTTGAAACAGGGAGGGATGGCTACACCTTC
TRBV5-6	.	TRBJ2-1	.	CASNGGGASYNEQFF	TGTGCCAGCAACGGAGGGGGGGCGTCCTACAATGAGCAGTTCTTC
TRBV5-1	.	TRBJ2-5	.	CASSLTNGVRGDSGTQYF	TGCGCCAGCAGCTTGACGAATGGGGTCAGGGGCGATTCCGGGACCCAGTACTTC
TRBV2	TRBD1	TRBJ1-1	.	CASSERTGELTEAFF	TGTGCCAGCAGTGAGAGGACAGGGGAATTAACTGAAGCTTTCTTT
TRBV19	.	TRBJ1-5	.	CASSTGVSNQPQHF	TGTGCCAGTAGTACAGGGGTCTCCAATCAGCCCCAGCATTTT
TRBV18	.	TRBJ2-3	once	CASSPIPSTDTQYF	TGTGCCAGCTCACCAATCCCTAGCACAGATACGCAGTATTTT
TRBV6-5	TRBD1	TRBJ2-6	few	CASSKQGSGANVLTF	TGTGCCAGCAGTAAACAGGGGTCTGGGGCCAACGTCCTGACTTTC
TRBV7-9	.	TRBJ2-4	.	CASSLAVFGENIQYF	TGTGCCAGCAGCTTAGCTGTATTCGGAGAAAACATTCAGTACTTC
TRBV4-2	.	TRBJ1-2	.	CASSQDARGDPLDYGYTF	TGTGCCAGCAGCCAAGACGCACGGGGGGATCCCTTAGACTATGGCTACACCTTC
TRBV28	TRBD2	TRBJ2-7	once	CASSLSSGRVEEQYF	TGTGCCAGCAGTTTATCTAGCGGGAGGGTAGAAGAGCAGTACTTC
TRBV6-4	.	TRBJ2-3	.	CASSAGNTQYF	TGTGCCAGCAGTGCCGGGAATACGCAGTATTTT
TRBV4-1	TRBD1	TRBJ2-7	.	CASSQAGTGVHEQYF	TGCGCCAGCAGCCAAGCTGGGACAGGGGTCCACGAGCAGTACTTC
TRBV7-3	TRBD1	TRBJ1-6	.	CASSLTATTGGSPLHF	TGTGCCAGCAGCTTAACGGCGACGACAGGGGGATCACCCCTCCACTTT
TRBV6-5	TRBD1	TRBJ2-3	.	CASSYGAGGSTDTQYF	TGTGCCAGCAGTTACGGGGCAGGGGGTAGCACAGATACGCAGTATTTT
TRBV10-3	.	TRBJ1-5	medium-sized	CAISDRGDNQPQHF	TGTGCCATCAGTGACAGGGGAGACAATCAGCCCCAGCATTTT
TRBV30	.	TRBJ2-7	.	CAWRDELYEQYF	TGTGCCTGGAGAGATGAACTTTACGAGCAGTACTTC
TRBV7-9	.	TRBJ1-1	.	CASSLWGETEAFF	TGTGCCAGCAGCTTATGGGGGGAGACTGAAGCTTTCTTT
TRBV28	.	TRBJ2-7	.	CASNHQGDIYEQYF	TGTGCCAGCAACCATCAAGGGGACATATACGAGCAGTACTTC
TRBV7-9	.	TRBJ2-1	.	CASSLEGWGNEQFF	TGTGCCAGCAGCTTAGAGGGGTGGGGCAATGAGCAGTTCTTC
TRBV2	TRBD1	TRBJ1-6	.	CARGDRGSSSLHF	TGTGCCAGGGGGGACAGGGGCTCGTCTTCCCTCCACTTT
TRBV5-1	TRBD2	TRBJ2-1	.	CASSRAGGTYNEQFF	TGCGCCAGCAGCAGGGCGGGGGGTACCTACAATGAGCAGTTCTTC
TRBV5-4	TRBD1	TRBJ1-1	.	CASSFGTENTEAFF	TGTGCCAGCAGCTTTGGGACAGAGAACACTGAAGCTTTCTTT
TRBV11-2	TRBD2	TRBJ2-5	.	CASSSGTGLAGGETQYF	TGTGCCAGCAGCTCCGGGACAGGACTAGCGGGAGGAGAGACCCAGTACTTC
TRBV7-9	.	TRBJ1-1	.	CASSLSQDTEAFF	TGTGCCAGCAGCTTATCGCAGGACACTGAAGCTTTCTTT
TRBV28	.	TRBJ1-3	once	CASSPPGPGNTIYF	TGTGCCAGCAGTCCTCCTGGGCCCGGAAACACCATATATTTT
TRBV5-1	TRBD1	TRBJ1-3	.	CASSGTGAGNTIYF	TGCGCCAGCAGCGGGACAGGGGCTGGAAACACCATATATTTT
TRBV28	.	TRBJ1-6	.	CASGLRSYNSPLHF	TGTGCCAGTGGCCTTCGCTCCTATAATTCACCCCTCCACTTT
TRBV7-9	.	TRBJ1-1	.	CASSLAHDRAFF	TGTGCCAGCAGCTTAGCGCATGATCGGGCTTTCTTT
TRBV28	.	TRBJ2-1	.	CASRYGTRGNEQFF	TGTGCCAGCAGATATGGGACCAGGGGCAATGAGCAGTTCTTC
TRBV21-1	.	TRBJ1-2	.	CASSSPGMGGYTF	TGTGCCAGCAGCTCGCCGGGAATGGGAGGCTACACCTTC
TRBV27	TRBD1	TRBJ2-3	.	CASSFSGTGHTDTQYF	TGTGCCAGCAGTTTTAGTGGGACAGGGCACACAGATACGCAGTATTTT
TRBV10-3	TRBD1	TRBJ2-2	.	CAISQTGTGELFF	TGTGCCATCAGTCAGACAGGGACCGGGGAGCTGTTTTTT
TRBV5-1	TRBD1	TRBJ1-3	.	CASSLDGTGGGNTIYF	TGCGCCAGCAGCCTGGACGGGACAGGGGGCGGAAACACCATATATTTT
TRBV10-2	TRBD2	TRBJ2-1	few	CASGGGGEQFF	TGCGCCAGCGGCGGGGGGGGTGAGCAGTTCTTC
TRBV19	.	TRBJ2-2	.	CASSMGRVNTGELFF	TGTGCCAGTAGTATGGGCAGGGTTAACACCGGGGAGCTGTTTTTT
TRBV27	TRBD1	TRBJ2-5	.	CASSLGQASETQYF	TGTGCCAGCAGTCTGGGACAGGCTTCGGAGACCCAGTACTTC